These 30 T cell receptor beta chains share one sample of origin, sequenced in a study of T cell responses to AZD1222 COVID-19 vaccine. The table came from immunoSEQ multiplex PCR; TCRdb's copy has only in-frame clones and leaves some out. The table shows 150,000 to 200,000 clones, with around 92% occurring only once. Sequenced material: peripheral blood, taken 28 days after the second AZD1222 dose. These receptors were obtained from an adult who received the AZD1222 COVID-19 vaccine.

The chain uses TRBV7-2 and TRBJ2-7; maybe TRBD1 (6 bases). Germline V gene lookup returns CDR1 SGHTA and CDR2 FQGNSA. With 1 base removed from V and 7 bases from J, the gap between germline ends came to 11 bases. The CDR3 contains 13 residues. The CDR3 loop reads CASSLVTQGEQYF. The CDR3 nucleotides are TGTGCCAGCAGCTTAGTTACCCAGGGGGAGCAGTACTTC.

The chain uses TRBV6-5 and TRBJ2-3; D is tentatively TRBD1 or TRBD2 (5 bases each). The CDR3 loop spans 13 amino acids. V dropped 5 bases and J dropped 0 bases, with 6 bases sitting between them. Germline V CDR1 and CDR2: MNHEY, SVGAGI. For the CDR3, the DNA is TGTGCCAGCAGTAGGGACAGCACAGATACGCAGTATTTT. Translation: CASSRDSTDTQYF.

V gene TRBV19 combines with J gene TRBJ2-7, with D perhaps TRBD1 (6 bases). CDR1 is LNHDA, CDR2 SQIVND, per germline (reference sequence). The CDR3 loop spans 14 amino acids. V was clipped by 3 bases and J by 6 bases, with 15 bases between them. The DNA for the CDR3 is TGTGCCAGTAGTATCGGGACAACCATCGGCGAGCAGTACTTC. Residues: CASSIGTTIGEQYF.

The chain recombines TRBV30 with TRBJ2-7; 10 positions match TRBD2. V shed 4 bases, J shed 4 bases, and the junction held 4 bases outside the gene matches. Germline V gene lookup returns CDR1 GTSNPN and CDR2 SVGIG (reference sequence). The length of the CDR3 is 13 residues. The CDR3 DNA sequence: TGTGCCTGGACTAGCGGGAGCTTGTACGAGCAGTACTTC. Residues: CAWTSGSLYEQYF.

The chain links TRBV30 to TRBJ1-2; D is unresolved. V was shortened by 7 bases and J by 1 base, with 16 bases between the two germline ends. CDR3 length equals 14 residues. Germline lookup yields CDR1 GTSNPN and CDR2 SVGIG (reference sequence). Written as DNA, the CDR3 is TGTGCCTCCCGACACGACGAGGTTAACTATGGCTACACCTTC. Translating gives CASRHDEVNYGYTF.

This clone was seen only once. J is TRBJ1-5 and V is TRBV19, with TRBD1 matching over 11 bases. The ends lost 5 bases at V and 7 bases at J; junction bases unmatched: 10. Germline V gives CDR1 LNHDA, CDR2 SQIVND (reference sequence). The CDR3 totals 16 residues. Written as DNA, the CDR3 is TGTGCCAGTAGTTCTCCGGGACAGGGGGGCAGGCAGCCCCAGCATTTT. Encoded protein: CASSSPGQGGRQPQHF.

This chain joins TRBV19 and TRBJ1-5; TRBD1 agrees at 8 bases. The junction had 4 bases not matched to a gene; V was cut back by 2 bases and J by 1 base. The CDR3 is made up of 16 amino acids. Germline V CDR1 and CDR2: LNHDA, SQIVND (reference sequence). As DNA, the CDR3 is TGTGCCAGTAGTATACCCCGGACAGGGAGCAATCAGCCCCAGCATTTT. Protein: CASSIPRTGSNQPQHF.

V gene TRBV27 combines with J gene TRBJ2-3, with D perhaps matching TRBD1 (8 bases). Deletions cut 5 bases from V and 2 bases from J, with 17 bases between. Germline CDR1 and CDR2: MNHEY and SMNVEV (reference sequence). The CDR3 consists of 16 residues. The CDR3 reads CASSPYTGGVTDTQYF. The CDR3 DNA is TGTGCCAGCAGTCCCTACACAGGGGGGGTCACAGATACGCAGTATTTT.

The J gene is TRBJ2-7, the V gene TRBV27, with TRBD2 as a possible D gene (6 bases). V was trimmed by 5 bases and J by 6 bases, leaving 17 bases between them. CDR1 is MNHEY, CDR2 SMNVEV, per germline (reference sequence). The CDR3 is 14 amino acids. The CDR3 DNA sequence: TGTGCCAGCAGTAGACTAGAAGGGGACGCCGAGCAGTACTTC. Translated: CASSRLEGDAEQYF.

The chain couples TRBV15 to TRBJ2-1; 11 bases are shared with TRBD2. V lost 0 bases and J lost 4; bases outside the gene matches: 2. The CDR3 totals 16 residues. Germline CDR1 LNHNV, CDR2 YYDKDF (reference sequence). CDR3 sequence: CATSRESSGGYNEQFF. CDR3 nucleotide sequence: TGTGCCACCAGCAGAGAGTCTAGCGGGGGGTACAATGAGCAGTTCTTC.

This clone came up a few times. The chain links TRBV11-2 to TRBJ1-1; D not certain. Germline loops: CDR1 SGHAT, CDR2 FQNNGV. V lost 3 bases, J lost 1 base, and 3 bases lay in between. The CDR3 is made up of 12 amino acids. The CDR3 DNA follows: TGTGCCAGCAGCTTCCAGAACACTGAAGCTTTCTTT. Residues: CASSFQNTEAFF. Together with reference TRBV11-2 and TRBJ1-1, the CDR3 gives the full variable domain: EAGVAQSPRYKIIEKRQSVAFWCNPISGHATLYWYQQILGQGPKLLIQFQNNGVVDDSQLPKDRFSAERLKGVDSTLKIQPAKLEDSAVYLCASSFQNTEAFFGQGTRLTVV.

The rearrangement joins TRBV11-3 to TRBJ1-1, with 10 bases identical to TRBD1. The trim removed 3 bases at V and 5 bases at J, leaving 0 bases unmatched. CDR3 length: 13 residues. Germline V gives CDR1 SGHNT, CDR2 YENEEA. The CDR3 DNA is TGTGCCAGCAGCTTGGACAGGGGGACTGAAGCTTTCTTT. It codes for CASSLDRGTEAFF.

This chain links TRBV1 with TRBJ1-4. TRBV1 is noted as a pseudogene. The CDR3 totals 15 residues. Here the CDR3 DNA reads TGCACCAGCAGCCAAGTGGCCGTGATAGATGAAAAACTGTTTTTT. Encoded protein: CTSSQVAVIDEKLFF.

The CDR3, as DNA: TGTGCCAGCAGTTTACGTCAGATGAACACTGAAGCTTTCTTT. Its protein is CASSLRQMNTEAFF. The chain combines TRBV28 with TRBJ1-1; D is unclear. V dropped 2 bases and J dropped 0 bases, with 7 bases sitting between them. Germline V gene lookup returns CDR1 MDHEN and CDR2 SYDVKM. The CDR3 covers 14 residues.

The genes are TRBV7-8 and TRBJ1-3; 7 bases match TRBD1. CDR3 length: 18 residues. The germline gives CDR1 SGHVS, CDR2 FQNEAQ. J gave up 3 bases and V 1 base, and 12 bases lay outside the gene matches. The CDR3 loop is CASSLVPRAGGRGNTIYF. As DNA, the CDR3 is TGTGCCAGCAGCTTAGTTCCTAGGGCAGGGGGGCGTGGAAACACCATATATTTT.

This clone was observed a handful of times. This rearrangement joins TRBV24-1 to TRBJ2-1, with 9 bases matching TRBD2. V trimming: 4 bases; J trimming: 3 bases; junction bases outside the gene matches: 9. CDR1 is KGHDR and CDR2 is SFDVKD in the germline V gene. This CDR3 contains 17 residues. CDR3 amino acids: CATSEGGGRAFYNEQFF. CDR3 bases: TGTGCCACCAGTGAAGGGGGCGGGAGGGCCTTCTACAATGAGCAGTTCTTC.

In nucleotides, the CDR3 is TGTGCCAGCACCCCGACAGGGGTCCGAGGAAACACCATATATTTT. Translation gives CASTPTGVRGNTIYF. V and J are TRBV28 and TRBJ1-3, with 8 bases identical to TRBD1. Germline assignment: CDR1 MDHEN and CDR2 SYDVKM. The CDR3 sequence is 15 residues long. V lost 7 bases and J lost 4; bases outside the gene matches: 9.

The chain has TRBV20-1 and TRBJ2-1, with D tentatively TRBD2 (7 bases). The CDR3 covers 11 residues. Trimming shortened V by 6 bases and J by 9 bases, and 12 bases separated the two germline ends. Germline lookup yields CDR1 DFQATT and CDR2 SNEGSKA (reference sequence). The CDR3 nucleotides are TGCAGTGCACAGGGCGGGGGTGAGCAGTTCTTC. Translating gives CSAQGGGEQFF.

Here the CDR3 DNA reads TGCAGCTTCGACACCCAGGGTTTTGGTGGCTACACCTTC. Translated, it gives CSFDTQGFGGYTF. This rearrangement joins TRBV29-1 to TRBJ1-2; D perhaps matches TRBD1 (5 bases). CDR1 is SQVTM and CDR2 is ANQGSEA in the germline V gene. Trimming removed 8 bases at V and 7 bases at J, with 20 bases between. The CDR3 consists of 13 residues. Combining the CDR3 with reference TRBV29-1 and TRBJ1-2 gives the whole variable domain SAVISQKPSRDICQRGTSLTIQCQVDSQVTMMFWYRQQPGQSLTLIATANQGSEATYESGFVIDKFPISRPNLTFSTLTVSNMSPEDSSIYLCSFDTQGFGGYTFGSGTRLTVV.

This chain joins TRBV5-4 and TRBJ1-2; D is perhaps TRBD1 (5 bases). The CDR3 has 13 amino acids. The V end lost 4 bases, the J end lost 2 bases, and 9 bases lay between the germline ends. Germline V gene lookup returns CDR1 SGHNT and CDR2 YYREEE (reference sequence). This CDR3 reads CASSPKGNYGYTF. In DNA form, the CDR3 reads TGTGCCAGCAGCCCGAAGGGGAACTATGGCTACACCTTC.

The chain links TRBV11-3 to TRBJ1-1; 7 nucleotides align to TRBD1. The junction had 5 bases not matched to a gene; V was cut back by 3 bases and J by 7 bases. The CDR3 consists of 13 residues. From germline, CDR1 is SGHNT and CDR2 YENEEA. CDR3 nucleotides: TGTGCCAGCAGCTTGGGGCGGGACAGTGAAGCTTTCTTT. This sequence encodes CASSLGRDSEAFF.

The chain links TRBV4-2 to TRBJ2-7; D call uncertain. This CDR3 is 14 amino acids long. V lost 1 base, J lost 1 base, and 8 bases lay in between. Germline V gives CDR1 LGHNA, CDR2 YNFKEQ. The CDR3 bases are TGTGCCAGCAGCCAAGGCTTAGGGTCCTACGAGCAGTACTTC. It encodes CASSQGLGSYEQYF.

The V call is TRBV19, the J call TRBJ2-1, with 13 bases matching TRBD2. Losses at the gene ends were 7 bases for V and 5 bases for J; bases not matched to a gene: 8. The length of the CDR3 is 16 residues. CDR1 LNHDA and CDR2 SQIVND come from the germline V gene (reference sequence). As DNA, the CDR3 is TGTGCCAGTACCCTACTAGCGGGAGGGGCCCACAATGAGCAGTTCTTC. This sequence encodes CASTLLAGGAHNEQFF. Full variable domain (missing parts from reference TRBV19 and TRBJ2-1): DGGITQSPKYLFRKEGQNVTLSCEQNLNHDAMYWYRQDPGQGLRLIYYSQIVNDFQKGDIAEGYSVSREKKESFPLTVTSAQKNPTAFYLCASTLLAGGAHNEQFFGPGTRLTVL.

This clone came up once. The rearrangement links TRBV6-6 to TRBJ2-5; D uncertain. Trimming left V 5 bases short and J 1 base short, with 11 bases between. The CDR3 sequence is 14 residues long. Germline CDR1 is MNHNY and CDR2 is SVGAGI (reference sequence). CDR3 nucleotide sequence: TGTGCCAGCAGTGTAAGATCCCCCCAAGAGACCCAGTACTTC. Residues: CASSVRSPQETQYF.

V is TRBV6-6 and J is TRBJ1-3; D gene ambiguous. The germline gives CDR1 MNHNY, CDR2 SVGAGI (reference sequence). V was pared by 0 bases and J by 4 bases, with 4 bases between. This CDR3 has 13 amino acids. CDR3 residues: CASSYSGGNTIYF. The CDR3 DNA reads as TGTGCCAGCAGTTACTCAGGGGGAAACACCATATATTTT.

This sequence joins TRBV20-1 and TRBJ2-7, with a tentative D call TRBD1 (5 bases). Germline lookup yields CDR1 DFQATT and CDR2 SNEGSKA (reference sequence). Deletions cut 4 bases from V and 2 bases from J, with 6 bases between. CDR3 length equals 11 residues. DNA for the CDR3: TGCAGTGCTACCAGGGCCTACGAGCAGTACTTC. Its protein is CSATRAYEQYF.

Points on this clone: In the same sample, other DNA sequences code for this CDR3. V is TRBV5-1 and J is TRBJ2-7; TRBD1 matches 8 bases. Unmatched junction bases numbered 4, after V lost 0 bases and J lost 2 bases. The germline V gene has CDR1 SGHRS and CDR2 YFSETQ. The CDR3 is made up of 15 amino acids. CDR3 residues: CASSLGGTGTYEQYF. The CDR3 nucleotides are TGCGCCAGCAGCTTGGGAGGGACAGGAACCTACGAGCAGTACTTC.

The V call is TRBV10-3, the J call TRBJ1-1, with D unclear. The CDR3 has 12 residues. V lost 6 bases to trimming and J lost 5 bases, with 10 bases between them. Germline V gene data show CDR1 as ENHRY and CDR2 as SYGVKD. In DNA, the CDR3 is TGTGCCATCAGCCCGACGGGGACTGAAGCTTTCTTT. Encoded protein: CAISPTGTEAFF.

The J gene is TRBJ1-2, the V gene TRBV11-2; 8 nucleotides align to TRBD1. This CDR3 region has 16 residues. V dropped 7 bases and J dropped 4; count of bases not matched to a gene: 14. The germline CDR1 and CDR2 sequences are SGHAT and FQNNGV. The CDR3 DNA reads as TGTGCCAGCACCAATCAAAGGGGACAGGCCTTCTATGGCTACACCTTC. It translates to CASTNQRGQAFYGYTF.

The gene calls are TRBV27 and TRBJ2-5, with TRBD1 as a possible D gene (5 bases). V shed 6 bases and J shed 5 bases, with 16 bases lying between them. Per the germline V gene, CDR1 is MNHEY and CDR2 is SMNVEV (reference sequence). This CDR3 has 14 residues. CDR3 DNA sequence: TGTGCCAGCAGGCAGGACACCGCAGTGGAGACCCAGTACTTC. The encoded protein is CASRQDTAVETQYF.